Each of the 8 T cell receptor beta chains below was sequenced from the same sample in a study of blood T cell repertoires in COVID-19. Assay: immunoSEQ multiplex PCR; the TCRdb copy retains only in-frame clones and omits some. The table records 90,000 to 120,000 clones, over 75% of them present only once. Source material: peripheral blood. The receptors here all came from a human donor in a cohort sampled during active COVID-19.

V usage is TRBV7-9 and J usage is TRBJ2-1; no definite D call. Trimming shortened V by 3 bases and J by 6 bases, and 18 bases separated the two germline ends. The CDR3 runs 16 residues. Germline loops: CDR1 SEHNR, CDR2 FQNEAQ (reference sequence). This chain's CDR3 is CASSFPESVPRNEQFF. In DNA, the CDR3 is TGTGCCAGCAGCTTCCCGGAGAGTGTCCCCCGCAATGAGCAGTTCTTC.

The chain couples TRBV7-9 to TRBJ1-1; TRBD1 matches 7 bases. Germline CDR1 and CDR2: SEHNR and FQNEAQ (reference sequence). This CDR3 has 14 residues. V was clipped by 5 bases and J by 3 bases; unmatched bases: 6. The CDR3 reads CASSPKGQYTEAFF. The CDR3 region has the DNA TGTGCCAGCAGCCCCAAGGGACAGTACACTGAAGCTTTCTTT.

The CDR3 DNA sequence: TGTGCCAGCAGCTTAGCGCTGGCTAGCGGGAGGGCCACGGATACGCAGTATTTT. Encoded protein: CASSLALASGRATDTQYF. This chain connects TRBV7-2 to TRBJ2-3; 12 nucleotides match TRBD2. This CDR3 has 18 residues. The V segment lost 0 bases and the J segment 6 bases; nucleotides outside the gene matches: 10. The germline gives CDR1 SGHTA, CDR2 FQGNSA.

This chain joins TRBV2 and TRBJ1-2; 10 nucleotides agree with TRBD1. Germline-derived CDR1 and CDR2 are SNHLY and FYNNEI. The trim removed 6 bases at V and 2 bases at J, leaving 3 bases unmatched. This CDR3 is built from 14 residues. This CDR3 is CASRTTGGNYGYTF. CDR3 sequence (DNA): TGTGCCAGCAGGACGACAGGGGGCAACTATGGCTACACCTTC.

A single count supports this clone. The chain recombines TRBV19 with TRBJ1-5; 7 bases match TRBD1. The CDR3 has 16 amino acids. V was pared by 7 bases and J by 2 bases, with 11 bases of the junction left unmatched. The germline V gene has CDR1 LNHDA and CDR2 SQIVND (reference sequence). CDR3 sequence (DNA): TGTGCCAGTATGGGCAGGGGGTCTCGACGCAATCAGCCCCAGCATTTT. Translating it yields CASMGRGSRRNQPQHF.

A few counts support this clone. The rearrangement links TRBV5-6 to TRBJ2-1; D is uncertain. Germline loops: CDR1 SGHDT, CDR2 YYEEEE. Trimming left V 3 bases short and J 4 bases short, with 2 bases between. CDR3 length: 11 amino acids. Here the CDR3 reads CASSSYNEQFF. Here the CDR3 DNA reads TGTGCCAGCAGCTCGTACAATGAGCAGTTCTTC.

The V and J genes are TRBV7-9 and TRBJ2-6, with D maybe TRBD1 (7 bases). Trimming took off 3 bases at V and 4 bases at J, with 13 bases between the two ends. CDR3 length equals 16 residues. Germline values: CDR1 SEHNR, CDR2 FQNEAQ (reference sequence). CDR3 residues: CASSLAGGRGANVLTF. The CDR3 bases are TGTGCCAGCAGCTTGGCAGGGGGGCGAGGGGCCAACGTCCTGACTTTC.

The chain links TRBV28 to TRBJ1-1; the match to TRBD1 covers 7 bases. Germline loops: CDR1 MDHEN, CDR2 SYDVKM. This CDR3 is 15 amino acids long. V lost 5 bases and J lost 5; bases outside the gene matches: 11. CDR3 nucleotide sequence: TGTGCCAGCAGTACCCCGACAGGGTCGAGAACTGAAGCTTTCTTT. Its translation is CASSTPTGSRTEAFF.